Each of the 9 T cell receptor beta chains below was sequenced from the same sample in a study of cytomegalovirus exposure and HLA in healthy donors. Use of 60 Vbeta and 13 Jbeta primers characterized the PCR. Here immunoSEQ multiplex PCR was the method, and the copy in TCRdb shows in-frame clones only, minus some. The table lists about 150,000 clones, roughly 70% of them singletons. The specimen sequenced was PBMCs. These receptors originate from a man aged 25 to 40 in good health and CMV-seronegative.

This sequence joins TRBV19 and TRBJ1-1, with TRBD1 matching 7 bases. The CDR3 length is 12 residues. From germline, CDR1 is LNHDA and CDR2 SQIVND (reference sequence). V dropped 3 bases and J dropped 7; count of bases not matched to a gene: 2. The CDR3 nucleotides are TGTGCCAGTAGTATGGACAGGTTTGAAGCTTTCTTT. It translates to CASSMDRFEAFF. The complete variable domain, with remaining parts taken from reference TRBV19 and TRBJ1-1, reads DGGITQSPKYLFRKEGQNVTLSCEQNLNHDAMYWYRQDPGQGLRLIYYSQIVNDFQKGDIAEGYSVSREKKESFPLTVTSAQKNPTAFYLCASSMDRFEAFFGQGTRLTVV.

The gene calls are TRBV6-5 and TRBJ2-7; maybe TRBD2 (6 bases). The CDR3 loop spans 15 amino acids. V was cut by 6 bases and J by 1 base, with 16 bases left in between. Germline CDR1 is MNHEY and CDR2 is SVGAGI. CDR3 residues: CASSTGGSGSYEQYF. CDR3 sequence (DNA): TGTGCCAGCAGCACCGGAGGGTCTGGATCCTACGAGCAGTACTTC.

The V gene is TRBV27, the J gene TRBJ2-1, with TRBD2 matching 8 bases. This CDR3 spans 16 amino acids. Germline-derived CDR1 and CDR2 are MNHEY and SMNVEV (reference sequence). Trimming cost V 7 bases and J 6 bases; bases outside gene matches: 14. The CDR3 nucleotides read TGTGCCAGCACCCCCCGGGAGGGGTTACTTGTCAATGAGCAGTTCTTC. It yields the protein CASTPREGLLVNEQFF.

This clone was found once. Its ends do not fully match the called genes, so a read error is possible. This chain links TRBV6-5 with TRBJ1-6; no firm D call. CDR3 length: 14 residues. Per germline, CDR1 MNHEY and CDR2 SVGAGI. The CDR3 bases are TGTGCCAGCGGACGGAGGACGGAGGACTCACCCCTCAACTTT. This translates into CASGRRTEDSPLNF.

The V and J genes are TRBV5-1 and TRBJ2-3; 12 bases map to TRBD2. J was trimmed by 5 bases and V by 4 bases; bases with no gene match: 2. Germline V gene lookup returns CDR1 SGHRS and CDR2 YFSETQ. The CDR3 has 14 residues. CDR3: CASSQGLAGDTQYF. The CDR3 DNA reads TGCGCCAGCAGCCAGGGACTAGCGGGAGATACGCAGTATTTT.

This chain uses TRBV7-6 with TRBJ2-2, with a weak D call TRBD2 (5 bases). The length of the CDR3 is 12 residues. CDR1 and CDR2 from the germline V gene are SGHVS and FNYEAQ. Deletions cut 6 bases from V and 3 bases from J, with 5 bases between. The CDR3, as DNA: TGTGCCAGCAGGCGGGACACCGGGGAGCTGTTTTTT. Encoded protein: CASRRDTGELFF.

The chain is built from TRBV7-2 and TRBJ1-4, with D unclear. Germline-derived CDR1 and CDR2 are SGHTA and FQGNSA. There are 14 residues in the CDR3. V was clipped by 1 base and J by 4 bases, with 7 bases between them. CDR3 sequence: CASSLGASNEKLFF. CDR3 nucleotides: TGTGCCAGCAGCTTAGGGGCGAGTAATGAAAAACTGTTTTTT.

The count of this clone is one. CDR3 region: CASSPQGTGVNTEAFF. The CDR3 DNA reads as TGTGCCAGCAGTCCCCAAGGTACGGGAGTGAACACTGAAGCTTTCTTT. This chain links TRBV28 with TRBJ1-1; D not resolved. The CDR3 spans 16 residues. Germline lookup yields CDR1 MDHEN and CDR2 SYDVKM. Deletions cut 5 bases from V and 0 bases from J, with 16 bases between.

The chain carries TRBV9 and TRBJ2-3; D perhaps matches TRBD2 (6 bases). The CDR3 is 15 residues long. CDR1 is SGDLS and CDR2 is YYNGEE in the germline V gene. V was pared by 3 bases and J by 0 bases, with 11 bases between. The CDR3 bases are TGTGCCAGCAGCGCGACCGGGGGAAGCACAGATACGCAGTATTTT. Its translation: CASSATGGSTDTQYF.